Detailed here is one T cell receptor beta chain. As yet, its antigen is unknown. At one end the junction does not follow the germline gene, possibly because of a read error. TCRdb independently ran MiXCR on the reads; one entry per CDR3 protein. The sample carries about 740,000 distinct CDR3 sequences, 35% recorded once. The CDR3 is made up of 16 amino acids. Per germline, CDR1 SNHLY and CDR2 FYNNEI. The data were taken from a study of T cell repertoires in cytomegalovirus infection. Regarding the study as a whole: Clonotype analysis showed dominance of the ex vivo response by HLA-C-restricted CMV-specific TCR beta clonotypes. Based on cumulative public TCR beta family frequency, carriers of CMV plus the relevant HLA were identified.

The chain uses TRBV2 and TRBJ1-4; D gene uncertain. The sequenced sample consisted of PBMCs. The sequence derives from a human donor in good health (CMV status not recorded). Some clones in this sample may be carry-over from other donors' samples. The CDR3 loop reads CASRPGLSTTNKKLFF. For the CDR3, the DNA is TGTGCCAGCAGACCGGGCCTCTCTACAACTAATAAAAAACTGTTTTTT. The full variable domain, in which reference TRBV2 and TRBJ1-4 provide the parts outside the CDR3, is EPEVTQTPSHQVTQMGQEVILRCVPISNHLYFYWYRQILGQKVEFLVSFYNNEISEKSEIFDDQFSVERPDGSNFTLKIRSTKLEDSAMYFCASRPGLSTTNKKLFFGSGTQLSVL.